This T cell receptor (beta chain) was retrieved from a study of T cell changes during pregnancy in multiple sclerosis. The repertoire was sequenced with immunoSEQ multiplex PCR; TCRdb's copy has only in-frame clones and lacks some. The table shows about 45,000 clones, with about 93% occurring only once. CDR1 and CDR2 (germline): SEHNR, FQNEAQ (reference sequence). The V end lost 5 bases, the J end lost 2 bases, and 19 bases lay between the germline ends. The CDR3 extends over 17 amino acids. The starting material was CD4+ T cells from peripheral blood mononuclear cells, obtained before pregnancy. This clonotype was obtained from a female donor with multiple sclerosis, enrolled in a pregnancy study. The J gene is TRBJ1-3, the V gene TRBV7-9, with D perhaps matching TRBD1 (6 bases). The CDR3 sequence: CASSLTLDRTPGNTIYF. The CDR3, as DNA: TGTGCCAGCAGCCTCACACTAGACAGGACCCCTGGAAACACCATATATTTT. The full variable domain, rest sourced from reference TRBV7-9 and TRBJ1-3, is DTGVSQNPRHKITKRGQNVTFRCDPISEHNRLYWYRQTLGQGPEFLTYFQNEAQLEKSRLLSDRFSAERPKGSFSTLEIQRTEQGDSAMYLCASSLTLDRTPGNTIYFGEGSWLTVV.